The subject of this entry is one T cell receptor (beta chain). Each TCR library consumed 3,000 to 3,500 ng of total RNA. Following a re-call of the 5' RACE reads, TCRdb has one entry per CDR3 protein and lacks DNA. The sample has some 440,000 distinct CDR3 sequences, and its top ten clones hold about 2.6%. Germline CDR1 is SGHKS and CDR2 is YYEKEE (reference sequence). The CDR3 extends over 17 amino acids. This specimen belongs to a study of monozygotic twins with inflammatory bowel disease. The sequenced sample consisted of blood. The sequence was collected from a human donor with ulcerative colitis or Crohn's disease, or a healthy co-twin of an affected twin (not recorded which). The chain employs TRBV5-5 and TRBJ2-3; lacking DNA, the TRBD1 call made by TCRdb goes unchecked. The CDR3 sequence is CASSFVYGTGSTDTQYF. Complete variable domain (other parts from reference TRBV5-5 and TRBJ2-3): DAGVTQSPTHLIKTRGQQVTLRCSPISGHKSVSWYQQVLGQGPQFIFQYYEKEERGRGNFPDRFSARQFPNYSSELNVNALLLGDSALYLCASSFVYGTGSTDTQYFGPGTRLTVL.